Reported below is one TCR beta chain. The repertoire was sequenced with immunoSEQ multiplex PCR; TCRdb's copy has only in-frame clones and lacks some. The sample shows some 300,000 clones, about 87% of them seen only once. The data stem from a study of blood T cell repertoires in COVID-19. Background on the study: COVID-19 samples from acute and convalescent phases originated in the United States, Italy and Spain.

The CDR3 contains 13 residues. Germline loops: CDR1 LNHDA, CDR2 SQIVND (reference sequence). Trimming cost V 3 bases and J 3 bases; bases outside gene matches: 2. This receptor was taken from a woman aged 50 to 60 with COVID-19, enrolled during active disease. The sample comprised peripheral blood. The chain combines TRBV19 with TRBJ2-7; the match to TRBD2 covers 7 bases. The CDR3 region has the DNA TGTGCCAGTAGTATTGAGCGGGACTACGAGCAGTACTTC. It is translated as CASSIERDYEQYF.